Listed here is a single TCR beta chain. The data belong to a study of identical twins. TCRdb re-called the 5' RACE reads with MiXCR, one entry per CDR3 protein. In the table there are about 470,000 distinct CDR3 sequences, 20% to 25% of which are singletons. Per germline, CDR1 MNHEY and CDR2 SVGEGT. CDR3 size: 15 residues. Germline trimming cut 0 bases from V and 3 bases from J; bases unmatched to any gene: 2. The same sample was also used in a study of T cells expressing NK-cell markers.

This receptor was taken from a woman between 18 and 29 years old in good health. The specimen sequenced was CD4+ T cells sorted from blood. The gene calls are TRBV6-2 or TRBV6-3 and TRBJ2-1, with 7 bases lining up with TRBD1. The CDR3 bases are TGTGCCAGCAGTTACTCGAGGGACAGCTACAATGAGCAGTTCTTC. Its protein product is CASSYSRDSYNEQFF.